This T cell receptor beta chain appears in the sequencing data of a study of blood T cell repertoires in COVID-19 (dated by TCRdb to the early 2020s). For the wider study: Samples from collaborators originated in the United States, Italy and Spain and spanned both the acute and convalescent phases of COVID-19. Deeply sampled blood TCRbeta repertoires from subjects exposed to, actively infected with, or recovered from COVID-19 were included in the dataset. The material from the prospective study consisted of cDNA or gDNA derived from T cells, B-cell-depleted T cells, or PBMCs. Where HLA class I and class II types were available, the types were taken from metadata supplied by the sample provider, not from assay-based typing. A freely available public database, intended as a resource for researchers studying the immune response to SARS-CoV-2, is where the repertoires were released. The samples were drawn from two sources: the first 160 participants of the ongoing ImmuneRACE study, and some 1,300 subjects contributed by 6 global collaborators. Sample metadata almost always included a de-identified subject ID, COVID-19 status, age in years and sex.

Findings and caveats that apply to the study as a whole: The quantity of clinical and demographic metadata differed by source and by participant and was supplied without curation.

On this clone itself: What this receptor recognizes is not known. No base quality information exists; no much larger clone differs at one position.

TCRbeta CDR3 regions were amplified from genomic DNA using the immunoSEQ Assay, a bias-controlled multiplex PCR. Turning to the authors' computational methods: The number of nucleated cells in each sample was estimated by amplification of reference gene primers within the assay. To quantify the absolute abundance of each unique TCRbeta CDR3 rearrangement, sequence reads were collapsed and filtered. For each sample, productive Simpson clonality was calculated as the square root of Simpson's diversity index across productive rearrangements. What TCRdb holds here is the immuneACCESS table cut down to in-frame rearrangements. Part of the clones is not present; checked against another copy, under half of the missing clones reflect an unresolved V gene, and the others are unexplained. V and J calls and clone size follow that table, whereas D and trimming were derived from the DNA. For this sample there are about 270,000 clones; about 91% appear just once. Around 2.8% of the sample belongs to the ten largest clones.

Participants in the prospective study were enrolled through a virtual design, were aged about 18 to 100 years, and lived in 24 United States geographic areas. Cohort assignment in the prospective study relied on participant-reported clinical history from a screening survey and a study questionnaire. Exposed participants had been in contact with someone with a PCR-confirmed or clinician-diagnosed COVID-19 case within 2 weeks of study entry. In the prospective study, mobile phlebotomists collected whole blood, serum and a nasopharyngeal or oropharyngeal swab from each participant. Participants in the prospective study had the option to provide additional blood draws and questionnaires over an approximately 2-month period. Before DNA extraction, blood samples from the prospective study were shipped at room temperature or frozen. Trimming leaves V shorter by 4 bases and J shorter by 0 bases, with the junction holding 8 bases beyond the gene matches. There are 16 amino acids in the CDR3, from cysteine to phenylalanine inclusive. The sequence is cut down to CDR3 DNA, 48 bases in frame from base 1. In the germline V gene, CDR1 corresponds to SGDLS and CDR2 to YYNGEE.

The clonotype comes from a man in his forties who had been exposed to COVID-19. Input material: PBMCs or T cells enriched from blood (not recorded which). The chain is made from TRBV9 and TRBJ2-3; 7 central bases correspond to TRBD1. CDR3 sequence: CASSPIGTASTDTQYF. The sequenced DNA is TGTGCCAGCAGCCCGATTGGGACAGCTAGCACAGATACGCAGTATTTT.